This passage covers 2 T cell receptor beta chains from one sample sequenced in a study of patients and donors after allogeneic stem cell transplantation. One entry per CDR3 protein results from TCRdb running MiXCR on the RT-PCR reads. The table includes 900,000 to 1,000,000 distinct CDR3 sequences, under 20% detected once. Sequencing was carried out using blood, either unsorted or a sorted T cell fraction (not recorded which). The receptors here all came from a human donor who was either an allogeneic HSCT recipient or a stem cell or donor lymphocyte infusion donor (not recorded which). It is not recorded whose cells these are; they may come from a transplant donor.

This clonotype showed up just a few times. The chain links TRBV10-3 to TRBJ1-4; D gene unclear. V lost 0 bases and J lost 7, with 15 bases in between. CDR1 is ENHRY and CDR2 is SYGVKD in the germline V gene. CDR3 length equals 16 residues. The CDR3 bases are TGTGCCATCAGTGAGTCGGGTTGGGCCGAGGGTGAAAAACTGTTTTTT. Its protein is CAISESGWAEGEKLFF.

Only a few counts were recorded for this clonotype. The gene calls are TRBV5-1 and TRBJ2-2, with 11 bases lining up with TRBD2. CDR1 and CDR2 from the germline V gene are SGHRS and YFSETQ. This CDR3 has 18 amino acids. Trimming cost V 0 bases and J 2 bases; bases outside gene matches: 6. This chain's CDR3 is CASSLDPTSGTNTGELFF. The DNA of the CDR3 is TGCGCCAGCAGCTTGGATCCGACTAGCGGGACCAACACCGGGGAGCTGTTTTTT.